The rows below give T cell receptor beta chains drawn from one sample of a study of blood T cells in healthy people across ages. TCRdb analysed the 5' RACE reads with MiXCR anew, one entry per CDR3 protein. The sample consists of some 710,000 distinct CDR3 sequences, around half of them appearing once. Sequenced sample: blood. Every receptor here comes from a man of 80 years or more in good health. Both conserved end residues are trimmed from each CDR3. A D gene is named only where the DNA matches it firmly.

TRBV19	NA	ASRVRGTNEKLF
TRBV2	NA	ASVRMPGPSYNEQF
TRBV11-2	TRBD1	ASSLGQGVLREQY
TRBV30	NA	AWSDMVPEQF
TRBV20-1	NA	SGRVSTDTQY
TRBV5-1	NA	ASSLDNNDEQY
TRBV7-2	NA	ASSLSPRGRQGRGETQY
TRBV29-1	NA	SRPVGPYNEQF
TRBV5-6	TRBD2	ASSLVAGGIEEQF
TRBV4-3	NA	ASSQDDDSYGYT
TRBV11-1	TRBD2	ASSLESYGTSGRDLSYNEQY
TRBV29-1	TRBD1	SVQGQGPETQY
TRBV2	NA	ASSVQGSNTGELF
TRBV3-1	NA	ASSQGNVYGELF
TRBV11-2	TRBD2	ASSLPLAGAPAYNEQF
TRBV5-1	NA	ASSLGLVNIQY
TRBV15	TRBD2	VTSRDRTSGGALDTQY
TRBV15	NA	ATSRVSYNEQF
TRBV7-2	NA	ASSPWRANIQY
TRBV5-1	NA	ASSLSSGTDTQY
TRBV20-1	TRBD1	SALTGDYNSPLH
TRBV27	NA	ASSGDRPTYNEQF
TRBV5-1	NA	ASSFGGRPDTQY
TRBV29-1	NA	SVTWGSYEQY
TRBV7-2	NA	ASSLDGHSTDTQY
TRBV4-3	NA	ASSQDWPSNQPQH
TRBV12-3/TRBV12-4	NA	ASTPGGQRLTYNEQF
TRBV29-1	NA	SVEEQIEQY
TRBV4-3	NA	ASSQDSTTNTGELF
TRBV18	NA	ASSQDRSSSYEQY
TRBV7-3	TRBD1	ASSLTGGQGVGF
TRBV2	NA	ASTGALGELF
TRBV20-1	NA	SAPLGGYYGYT
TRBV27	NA	ASSGFPGGEQY
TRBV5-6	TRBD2	ASSSRLAGWYEQF
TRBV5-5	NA	ASSFLDSRETQY
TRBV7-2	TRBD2	ASSLAMGGPNTGELF